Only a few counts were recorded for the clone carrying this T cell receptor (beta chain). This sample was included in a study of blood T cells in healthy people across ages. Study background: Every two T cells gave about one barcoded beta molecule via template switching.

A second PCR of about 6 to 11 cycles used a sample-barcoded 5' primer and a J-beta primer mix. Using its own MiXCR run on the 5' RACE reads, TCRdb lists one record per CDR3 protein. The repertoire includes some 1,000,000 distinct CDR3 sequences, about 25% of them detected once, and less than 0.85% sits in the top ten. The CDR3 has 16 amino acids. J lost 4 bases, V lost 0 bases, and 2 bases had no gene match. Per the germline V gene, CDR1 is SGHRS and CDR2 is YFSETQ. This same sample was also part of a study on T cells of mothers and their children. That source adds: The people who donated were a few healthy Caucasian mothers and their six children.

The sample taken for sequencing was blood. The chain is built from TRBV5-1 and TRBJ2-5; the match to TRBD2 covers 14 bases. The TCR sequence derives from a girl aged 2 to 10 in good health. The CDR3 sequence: CASSLEGLAGVETQYF. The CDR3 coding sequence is TGCGCCAGCAGCTTGGAGGGACTAGCGGGAGTAGAGACCCAGTACTTC.